This entry lists 30 T cell receptor beta chains sequenced from one sample in a study of cytomegalovirus exposure and HLA in healthy donors. Primers for the PCR totalled 60 Vbeta and 13 Jbeta. This table comes from immunoSEQ multiplex PCR, and its TCRdb copy is limited to in-frame clones, with some not included. The sample has about 140,000 clones, roughly 88% seen once. Sequencing input: PBMCs. The receptors come from a woman between 40 and 50 years old in good health and CMV-seronegative.

The chain has TRBV7-2 and TRBJ1-2; tentatively, D is TRBD1 (6 bases). V dropped 2 bases and J dropped 5 bases, with 15 bases sitting between them. The germline gives CDR1 SGHTA, CDR2 FQGNSA. This CDR3 region has 15 residues. CDR3 loop: CASSLYPGQIYGYTF. CDR3 nucleotide sequence: TGTGCCAGCAGCTTATATCCCGGACAGATTTATGGCTACACCTTC.

V and J are TRBV7-8 and TRBJ2-2, with D maybe TRBD2 (6 bases). The CDR3 covers 15 residues. Trimming took 4 bases from V and 3 from J, leaving 12 bases between them. Germline V gene sequence: CDR1 SGHVS, CDR2 FQNEAQ. The CDR3 DNA follows: TGTGCCAGCAGCTCGCGCGGGACTTACACCGGGGAGCTGTTTTTT. This sequence encodes CASSSRGTYTGELFF. Based on the CDR3 plus reference TRBV7-8 and TRBJ2-2, the full variable domain is GAGVSQSPRYKVAKRGQDVALRCDPISGHVSLFWYQQALGQGPEFLTYFQNEAQLDKSGLPSDRFFAERPEGSVSTLKIQRTQQEDSAVYLCASSSRGTYTGELFFGEGSRLTVL.

Details on this clone: Other nucleotide sequences from this sample produce the same CDR3. CDR3 region: CASSLGGQGEKLFF. CDR3 nucleotide sequence: TGCGCCAGCAGCTTGGGGGGACAGGGTGAAAAACTGTTTTTT. This chain links TRBV5-1 with TRBJ1-4, with TRBD1 matching over 9 bases. Germline CDR1 and CDR2: SGHRS and YFSETQ. The CDR3 sequence is 14 residues long. V gave up 0 bases and J gave up 7 bases; unmatched junction bases: 1.

The chain links TRBV7-2 to TRBJ1-5; TRBD1 aligns across 7 bases. The junction had 3 bases not matched to a gene; V was cut back by 5 bases and J by 5 bases. Germline V gene sequence: CDR1 SGHTA, CDR2 FQGNSA. The CDR3 has 13 residues. In nucleotides, the CDR3 is TGTGCCAGCAGCACCGACAGGGATCAGCCCCAGCATTTT. It codes for CASSTDRDQPQHF.

This chain links TRBV10-3 with TRBJ2-5; 7 bases align to TRBD1. CDR1 is ENHRY and CDR2 is SYGVKD in the germline V gene. Germline trimming cut 2 bases from V and 9 bases from J; bases unmatched to any gene: 3. The CDR3 totals 12 residues. The CDR3 DNA follows: TGTGCCATCAGTGAGATGCAGGGGGCCCAGTACTTC. Translating gives CAISEMQGAQYF.

The V gene is TRBV10-3, the J gene TRBJ2-2, with 9 bases matching TRBD2. Germline V CDR1 and CDR2: ENHRY, SYGVKD. CDR3 size: 16 residues. After removal of 4 bases from V and 4 bases from J, the junction contained 7 bases not matched to a gene. The CDR3 bases are TGTGCCATCAGTGCCAGCGGGAGGACCACCACCGGGGAGCTGTTTTTT. Encoded protein: CAISASGRTTTGELFF.

V gene TRBV29-1 combines with J gene TRBJ2-5; the match to TRBD2 covers 13 bases. The V and J ends lost 5 bases and 4 bases, in that order; junction bases with no gene match: 7. This CDR3 is 15 amino acids long. The germline CDR1 and CDR2 sequences are SQVTM and ANQGSEA. As DNA, the CDR3 is TGCAGCGTTCAGTCCGGGACTAGCGGGGCAGAGACCCAGTACTTC. Its protein is CSVQSGTSGAETQYF.

V usage is TRBV11-1 and J usage is TRBJ2-7; no reliable D call. This CDR3 contains 12 residues. V lost 3 bases to trimming and J lost 6 bases, with 9 bases between them. CDR1 and CDR2 from the germline V gene are SGHAT and FQDESV (reference sequence). The CDR3 DNA reads TGTGCCAGCAGCTTCTCAATCGGCGAGCAGTACTTC. Translation: CASSFSIGEQYF.

This clone is a singleton in its sample. This chain joins TRBV6-5 and TRBJ2-1; 9 bases agree with TRBD2. V dropped 5 bases and J dropped 14; count of bases not matched to a gene: 16. Germline V CDR1 and CDR2: MNHEY, SVGAGI. This CDR3 spans 15 amino acids. The CDR3 DNA sequence: TGTGCCAGCAGTCAACAGCCGGGACTAGCTCTCGAAGAGTTCTTC. It translates to CASSQQPGLALEEFF.

The chain combines TRBV2 with TRBJ1-2; D gene unclear. The V end lost 7 bases, the J end lost 0 bases, and 3 bases lay between the germline ends. The CDR3 length is 11 residues. The germline V gene has CDR1 SNHLY and CDR2 FYNNEI. CDR3 residues: CASTANYGYTF. CDR3 nucleotides: TGTGCCAGCACAGCTAACTATGGCTACACCTTC. Together with reference TRBV2 and TRBJ1-2, the CDR3 gives the full variable domain: EPEVTQTPSHQVTQMGQEVILRCVPISNHLYFYWYRQILGQKVEFLVSFYNNEISEKSEIFDDQFSVERPDGSNFTLKIRSTKLEDSAMYFCASTANYGYTFGSGTRLTVV.

The rearrangement joins TRBV28 to TRBJ2-2; 7 nucleotides align to TRBD1. CDR3 length: 12 amino acids. Germline CDR1 reads MDHEN; CDR2 reads SYDVKM. V lost 6 bases, J lost 6 bases, and 1 base stayed unmatched. This CDR3 reads CASRTGSGELFF. CDR3 bases: TGTGCCAGCAGGACAGGGTCCGGGGAGCTGTTTTTT.

The J gene is TRBJ2-2, the V gene TRBV19; D not certain. Trimming left V 7 bases short and J 1 base short, with 16 bases between. Germline V gene lookup returns CDR1 LNHDA and CDR2 SQIVND (reference sequence). The CDR3 is 16 amino acids. CDR3 sequence: CASTPHGQENTGELFF. The CDR3 coding sequence is TGTGCCAGTACCCCCCACGGCCAGGAGAACACCGGGGAGCTGTTTTTT.

As for this clone: The junction does not match germline at one end; this may be a read error. Other nucleotide sequences from this sample produce the same CDR3. The CDR3 DNA reads as TGCGCTAGCAGTGGGGGACAGGGTAGCAATGAGCAGTTCTTC. Translation: CASSGGQGSNEQFF. This rearrangement joins TRBV10-1 to TRBJ2-1; 9 bases fit TRBD1. Germline V CDR1 and CDR2: WNHNN, SYGVQD (reference sequence). CDR3 length: 14 amino acids.

This chain uses TRBV7-9 with TRBJ2-1; tentatively, D is TRBD1 (6 bases). CDR1 is SEHNR, CDR2 FQNEAQ, per germline (reference sequence). The CDR3 has 11 residues. V dropped 5 bases and J dropped 9 bases, with 8 bases sitting between them. CDR3 amino acids: CASSGQREQFF. For the CDR3, the DNA is TGTGCCAGCAGCGGACAGCGTGAGCAGTTCTTC.

Points on this clone: The junction differs from germline at one of its ends, possibly a read error. In DNA form, the CDR3 reads TGTTCCAGCAGCCCCCAGGGACAGAGCACAGATACGCAGTATTTT. Protein product: CSSSPQGQSTDTQYF. V gene TRBV7-9 combines with J gene TRBJ2-3; 7 bases match TRBD1. The length of the CDR3 is 15 residues. Looked up from germline, CDR1 is SEHNR and CDR2 is FQNEAQ (reference sequence). The entire variable domain, with the rest obtained from reference TRBV7-9 and TRBJ2-3, is as follows: DTGVSQNPRHKITKRGQNVTFRCDPISEHNRLYWYRQTLGQGPEFLTYFQNEAQLEKSRLLSDRFSAERPKGSFSTLEIQRTEQGDSAMYLCSSSPQGQSTDTQYFGPGTRLTVL.

The chain couples TRBV29-1 to TRBJ2-5, with 8 bases lining up with TRBD1. The CDR3 contains 12 residues. Looked up from germline, CDR1 is SQVTM and CDR2 is ANQGSEA. In DNA, the CDR3 is TGCAGTGCAGGGGGCGCGTTTAAGACCCAGTACTTC. Translated, it gives CSAGGAFKTQYF.

The chain has TRBV18 and TRBJ2-7; D call uncertain. The germline V gene has CDR1 KGHSH and CDR2 LQKENI. The CDR3 runs 13 residues. Trimming removed 6 bases from V and 0 bases from J, with 9 bases in between. CDR3 coding DNA: TGTGCCAGCTCCTCATACAGCTCCTACGAGCAGTACTTC. The encoded protein is CASSSYSSYEQYF.

V gene TRBV5-4 combines with J gene TRBJ2-5; 7 bases map to TRBD1. The CDR3 length is 14 residues. The junction had 4 bases not matched to a gene; V was cut back by 4 bases and J by 1 base. Germline CDR1 SGHNT, CDR2 YYREEE (reference sequence). The CDR3 DNA sequence: TGTGCCAGCAGCACGACAGGGTCCCAAGAGACCCAGTACTTC. Translating gives CASSTTGSQETQYF.

The chain couples TRBV7-2 to TRBJ2-5, with no clear D. Germline-derived CDR1 and CDR2 are SGHTA and FQGNSA. The V end was cut by 4 bases, the J end by 7 bases, with 16 bases between. The CDR3 runs to 14 residues. Here the CDR3 DNA reads TGTGCCAGCAGCTCAAGCACTCAAAGTGGGACCCAGTACTTC. As protein: CASSSSTQSGTQYF.

This sequence joins TRBV5-1 and TRBJ2-3; 9 bases match TRBD2. Germline V gene lookup returns CDR1 SGHRS and CDR2 YFSETQ. Trimming at V came to 0 bases and at J to 2 bases, leaving 4 bases not matched to a gene. The CDR3 covers 16 residues. The CDR3 loop is CASSLGLAGPTDTQYF. The CDR3 DNA sequence: TGCGCCAGCAGCTTGGGGCTAGCGGGACCCACAGATACGCAGTATTTT.

The DNA for the CDR3 is TGTGCCAGCAGCTTGGGGCTAGCGGGAGTTTCCTACAATGAGCAGTTCTTC. Amino acids: CASSLGLAGVSYNEQFF. The rearrangement uses TRBV5-5 and TRBJ2-1; 10 bases map to TRBD2. CDR3 size: 17 residues. From germline, CDR1 is SGHKS and CDR2 YYEKEE (reference sequence). J lost 1 base, V lost 0 bases, and 4 bases had no gene match.

The chain combines TRBV11-2 with TRBJ2-5; the match to TRBD1 covers 7 bases. This CDR3 comprises 13 residues. V shed 6 bases, J shed 3 bases, and the junction held 4 bases outside the gene matches. CDR1 and CDR2 from the germline V gene are SGHAT and FQNNGV. The chain's CDR3 is CASRSGGEETQYF. The DNA for the CDR3 is TGTGCCAGCAGGTCAGGGGGTGAAGAGACCCAGTACTTC.

This clone is a singleton in its sample. Distinct nucleotide sequences in the sample also encode this CDR3. V and J are TRBV5-1 and TRBJ2-7, with D maybe TRBD2 (5 bases). Germline CDR1 is SGHRS and CDR2 is YFSETQ. The CDR3 totals 14 residues. V was clipped by 0 bases and J by 2 bases, with 9 bases between them. CDR3 nucleotide sequence: TGCGCCAGCAGCTTGGTTCCGGGAACCTACGAGCAGTACTTC. The encoded protein is CASSLVPGTYEQYF.

The chain is built from TRBV14 and TRBJ2-1; D is undetermined. Germline values: CDR1 SGHDN, CDR2 FVKESK. This CDR3 has 12 residues. The germline V and J ends were trimmed by 1 base and 8 bases, with 6 bases remaining between them. The CDR3 bases are TGTGCCAGCAGCCAAGGACTCGATGAGCAGTTCTTC. Residues: CASSQGLDEQFF. Full variable domain (remainder filled in from reference TRBV14 and TRBJ2-1): EAGVTQFPSHSVIEKGQTVTLRCDPISGHDNLYWYRRVMGKEIKFLLHFVKESKQDESGMPNNRFLAERTGGTYSTLKVQPAELEDSGVYFCASSQGLDEQFFGPGTRLTVL.

The rearrangement joins TRBV9 to TRBJ1-6; D is perhaps TRBD1 (5 bases). The germline CDR1 and CDR2 sequences are SGDLS and YYNGEE. The CDR3 spans 15 residues. The V end was cut by 6 bases, the J end by 8 bases, with 18 bases between. The CDR3 DNA follows: TGTGCCAGCAACCGCCTGGGAGGGGCTGATTCACCCCTCCACTTT. It is translated as CASNRLGGADSPLHF.

This chain uses TRBV28 with TRBJ2-7, with 7 positions matching TRBD2. Germline V gene lookup returns CDR1 MDHEN and CDR2 SYDVKM. This CDR3 has 14 residues. Germline trimming cut 1 base from V and 6 bases from J; bases unmatched to any gene: 6. DNA of the CDR3: TGTGCCAGCAGTTTATTTGGGGGGAGGGTCGAGCAGTACTTC. Amino acid sequence: CASSLFGGRVEQYF. The entire variable domain, with the rest obtained from reference TRBV28 and TRBJ2-7, is as follows: DVKVTQSSRYLVKRTGEKVFLECVQDMDHENMFWYRQDPGLGLRLIYFSYDVKMKEKGDIPEGYSVSREKKERFSLILESASTNQTSMYLCASSLFGGRVEQYFGPGTRLTVT.

J is TRBJ1-5 and V is TRBV6-5; 7 nucleotides agree with TRBD1. The CDR3 spans 15 residues. V lost 6 bases to trimming and J lost 0 bases; unmatched junction nucleotides: 5. Germline V gives CDR1 MNHEY, CDR2 SVGAGI. In DNA, the CDR3 is TGTGCCAGCAGCAAGACAGGGCATAGCAATCAGCCCCAGCATTTT. It is translated as CASSKTGHSNQPQHF.

This chain connects TRBV5-1 to TRBJ2-1; 9 bases fit TRBD2. Losses at the gene ends were 0 bases for V and 4 bases for J; bases not matched to a gene: 5. CDR1 is SGHRS, CDR2 YFSETQ, per germline. This CDR3 contains 16 residues. The CDR3 sequence: CASSLGPSGTYNEQFF. CDR3 bases: TGCGCCAGCAGCTTGGGTCCTAGCGGGACTTACAATGAGCAGTTCTTC. Drawing the rest from reference TRBV5-1 and TRBJ2-1, the complete variable domain is KAGVTQTPRYLIKTRGQQVTLSCSPISGHRSVSWYQQTPGQGLQFLFEYFSETQRNKGNFPGRFSGRQFSNSRSEMNVSTLELGDSALYLCASSLGPSGTYNEQFFGPGTRLTVL.

This clone occurred a few times. V usage is TRBV5-6 and J usage is TRBJ2-4; tentative D call: TRBD1 (5 bases). Trimming pared 0 bases from V and 1 base from J, leaving 14 bases between. CDR1 SGHDT and CDR2 YYEEEE come from the germline V gene. The CDR3 extends over 17 amino acids. The CDR3, as DNA: TGTGCCAGCAGCTTGGCCAGTGGCGCAGGGGCCAAAAACATTCAGTACTTC. Translating gives CASSLASGAGAKNIQYF.

The rearrangement links TRBV9 to TRBJ2-1, with D tentatively TRBD2 (6 bases). The V gene's germline CDR1 is SGDLS and CDR2 YYNGEE. V was trimmed by 0 bases and J by 3 bases, leaving 10 bases between them. The CDR3 contains 15 residues. The DNA of the CDR3 is TGTGCCAGCAGCGTAGCTGGGGACTTCTACAATGAGCAGTTCTTC. Encoded protein: CASSVAGDFYNEQFF.